The 21 T cell receptor beta chains presented below share a single source sample, sequenced in a study of blood T cell repertoires in COVID-19. The table came from immunoSEQ multiplex PCR; TCRdb's copy has only in-frame clones and leaves some out. The data contain fewer than 300,000 clones, more than 90% of them singletons. The sequenced sample was peripheral blood. All receptors come from a person aged 18-29 years with COVID-19, enrolled during active disease.

The chain combines TRBV5-4 with TRBJ2-7; 9 bases map to TRBD2. The CDR3 is 15 residues long. Germline V gene data show CDR1 as SGHNT and CDR2 as YYREEE (reference sequence). The V gene end was trimmed by 3 bases and the J gene end by 2 bases; junction bases not matched to a gene: 6. CDR3 coding DNA: TGTGCCAGCAGCTACCGGGCTAGCGGGACCTACGAGCAGTACTTC. This translates into CASSYRASGTYEQYF.

The rearrangement joins TRBV7-8 to TRBJ2-3, with 7 bases aligning to TRBD2. This CDR3 has 17 residues. V trimming: 1 base; J trimming: 5 bases; junction bases outside the gene matches: 12. Germline V gives CDR1 SGHVS, CDR2 FQNEAQ. DNA for the CDR3: TGTGCCAGCAGCTTAGGTGATGCGGGAGTGAGGGGAGATACGCAGTATTTT. It specifies CASSLGDAGVRGDTQYF.

The chain links TRBV7-9 to TRBJ2-5, with D possibly being TRBD2 (6 bases). The length of the CDR3 is 13 residues. The ends were cut back, 2 bases at V and 4 bases at J, with 8 bases in the middle. Germline V CDR1 and CDR2: SEHNR, FQNEAQ (reference sequence). The CDR3 region is CASSLPGAETQYF. Here the CDR3 DNA reads TGTGCCAGCAGCTTACCGGGAGCAGAGACCCAGTACTTC.

The rearrangement links TRBV6-6 to TRBJ2-3; the match to TRBD2 covers 7 bases. The V segment lost 9 bases and the J segment 7 bases; nucleotides outside the gene matches: 16. The germline CDR1 and CDR2 sequences are MNHNY and SVGAGI (reference sequence). This CDR3 region has 15 residues. The CDR3 sequence is CASRRDYGASYTQYF. DNA of the CDR3: TGTGCCAGTCGCCGGGACTACGGTGCTTCATATACGCAGTATTTT.

The genes are TRBV25-1 and TRBJ2-5; unclear D gene. Germline-derived CDR1 and CDR2 are MGHDK and SYGVNS. V lost 5 bases, J lost 4 bases, and 14 bases lay in between. CDR3 length: 14 residues. CDR3 residues: CASSFNTGPETQYF. CDR3 nucleotide sequence: TGTGCCAGCAGTTTCAATACTGGGCCAGAGACCCAGTACTTC.

This rearrangement joins TRBV18 to TRBJ2-7; TRBD2 agrees at 8 bases. Losses at the gene ends were 5 bases for V and 3 bases for J; bases not matched to a gene: 6. The V gene's germline CDR1 is KGHSH and CDR2 LQKENI. There are 14 residues in the CDR3. The CDR3 nucleotides are TGTGCCAGCTCAACAACCGGGACTAGCTACGAGCAGTACTTC. Translation gives CASSTTGTSYEQYF.

The V and J genes are TRBV6-4 and TRBJ2-2; TRBD1 might be the D (5 bases). Per germline, CDR1 MRHNA and CDR2 SNTAGT. The length of the CDR3 is 14 residues. V lost 4 bases and J 0 bases, leaving 6 bases between the germline ends. CDR3 sequence reads: CASSGGANTGELFF. CDR3 DNA: TGTGCCAGCAGTGGGGGCGCGAACACCGGGGAGCTGTTTTTT.

The chain couples TRBV7-6 to TRBJ1-5; tentative D call: TRBD1 (6 bases). CDR1 SGHVS and CDR2 FNYEAQ come from the germline V gene. The CDR3 covers 15 residues. Trimming cost V 1 base and J 6 bases, with 13 bases left between them. This CDR3 is CASSLGSGAGQPQHF. The CDR3 DNA reads TGTGCCAGCAGCTTAGGATCAGGGGCCGGTCAGCCCCAGCATTTT. The full variable domain, completed using reference TRBV7-6 and TRBJ1-5, is GAGVSQSPRYKVTKRGQDVALRCDPISGHVSLYWYRQALGQGPEFLTYFNYEAQQDKSGLPNDRFSAERPEGSISTLTIQRTEQRDSAMYRCASSLGSGAGQPQHFGDGTRLSIL.

The genes are TRBV6-1 and TRBJ1-1, with D possibly TRBD1 on 6 matching bases. The CDR3 is made up of 13 amino acids. Trimming cost V 3 bases and J 4 bases, with 9 bases left between them. In germline, CDR1 is MNHNS, CDR2 SASEGT. Here the CDR3 DNA reads TGTGCCAGCAGTGACCTCAGGGGCACTGAAGCTTTCTTT. This translates into CASSDLRGTEAFF.

The J gene is TRBJ2-1, the V gene TRBV19; 13 bases line up with TRBD2. Germline loops: CDR1 LNHDA, CDR2 SQIVND (reference sequence). There are 20 residues in the CDR3. The trim removed 2 bases at V and 5 bases at J, leaving 15 bases unmatched. Here the CDR3 reads CASSIFPGLAGNLPNNEQFF. The CDR3 coding sequence is TGTGCCAGTAGTATATTTCCGGGACTAGCGGGAAACCTACCTAACAATGAGCAGTTCTTC. Filled out from reference TRBV19 and TRBJ2-1, the complete variable domain reads DGGITQSPKYLFRKEGQNVTLSCEQNLNHDAMYWYRQDPGQGLRLIYYSQIVNDFQKGDIAEGYSVSREKKESFPLTVTSAQKNPTAFYLCASSIFPGLAGNLPNNEQFFGPGTRLTVL.

The genes are TRBV15 and TRBJ1-5, with TRBD1 as a possible D gene (5 bases). The CDR3 spans 16 residues. Trimming removed 1 base from V and 1 base from J, with 11 bases in between. Looked up from germline, CDR1 is LNHNV and CDR2 is YYDKDF (reference sequence). The CDR3 nucleotides are TGTGCCACCAGCAGAGGGGGGGGAGGGAGCAATCAGCCCCAGCATTTT. Protein: CATSRGGGGSNQPQHF.

V gene TRBV15 combines with J gene TRBJ2-7, with 9 bases lining up with TRBD2. The CDR3 sequence is 19 residues long. V lost 0 bases and J lost 3; bases outside the gene matches: 15. CDR1 and CDR2 from the germline V gene are LNHNV and YYDKDF (reference sequence). CDR3 protein: CATSRDRLTTSGNDYEQYF. CDR3 bases: TGTGCCACCAGCAGAGATCGACTGACGACTAGCGGCAACGACTACGAGCAGTACTTC.

The chain uses TRBV7-2 and TRBJ2-7; 8 bases map to TRBD2. The CDR3 sequence is 15 residues long. Germline CDR1 and CDR2: SGHTA and FQGNSA. Unmatched junction bases numbered 9, after V lost 1 base and J lost 7 bases. The CDR3 sequence is CASSLVSGGPREQYF. CDR3 sequence (DNA): TGTGCCAGCAGCTTAGTGTCGGGAGGGCCGAGGGAGCAGTACTTC.

This clone was seen only once. V is TRBV4-1 and J is TRBJ2-7; D might be TRBD2 (5 bases). CDR3 length: 15 residues. V was trimmed by 4 bases and J by 0 bases, leaving 13 bases between them. CDR1 is MGHRA and CDR2 is YSYEKL in the germline V gene. CDR3 sequence (DNA): TGCGCCAGCAGCCCGCGTTTGGGAGACTCCTACGAGCAGTACTTC. Amino acids: CASSPRLGDSYEQYF.

In this sample, this clone turned up once. V and J are TRBV28 and TRBJ1-3, with D hard to call. The CDR3 runs to 20 residues. The germline V gene has CDR1 MDHEN and CDR2 SYDVKM. V was cut by 8 bases and J by 4 bases, with 33 bases left in between. As DNA, the CDR3 is TGTGCCAGCGCCTGTGTTGGAAGGACTGTTCACTGCCCCCCGGGAAACACCATATATTTT. Its translation is CASACVGRTVHCPPGNTIYF.

A single count supports this clone. The rearrangement joins TRBV7-2 to TRBJ2-3; unclear D gene. V was pared by 2 bases and J by 0 bases, with 12 bases between. The germline V gene has CDR1 SGHTA and CDR2 FQGNSA. This CDR3 spans 16 amino acids. The CDR3 is CASSLLGGSSTDTQYF. For the CDR3, the DNA is TGTGCCAGCAGCTTACTTGGCGGCTCTAGCACAGATACGCAGTATTTT. The whole variable domain, filled in from reference TRBV7-2 and TRBJ2-3, reads GAGVSQSPSNKVTEKGKDVELRCDPISGHTALYWYRQSLGQGLEFLIYFQGNSAPDKSGLPSDRFSAERTGGSVSTLTIQRTQQEDSAVYLCASSLLGGSSTDTQYFGPGTRLTVL.

The table lists this clone with a count of one. V usage is TRBV5-1 and J usage is TRBJ2-2; D possibly corresponds to TRBD1 (6 bases). The germline V gene has CDR1 SGHRS and CDR2 YFSETQ. The CDR3 sequence is 14 residues long. V was shortened by 0 bases and J by 4 bases, with 7 bases between the two germline ends. The CDR3 nucleotides are TGCGCCAGCAGCTTGGACAGGGCCACCGGGGAGCTGTTTTTT. Translating gives CASSLDRATGELFF.

The sample holds a few counts of this clone. The CDR3 bases are TGTGCCAGCAGTTTCTCGGACAGCTGGCCCCTCCACTTT. This codes for CASSFSDSWPLHF. This chain connects TRBV28 to TRBJ1-6; D possibly corresponds to TRBD1 (6 bases). The CDR3 covers 13 residues. CDR1 and CDR2 from the germline V gene are MDHEN and SYDVKM. Trimming left V 3 bases short and J 13 bases short, with 13 bases between. Based on the CDR3 plus reference TRBV28 and TRBJ1-6, the full variable domain is DVKVTQSSRYLVKRTGEKVFLECVQDMDHENMFWYRQDPGLGLRLIYFSYDVKMKEKGDIPEGYSVSREKKERFSLILESASTNQTSMYLCASSFSDSWPLHFGNGTRLTVT.

The rearrangement links TRBV7-9 to TRBJ1-2; maybe TRBD1 (6 bases). CDR3 size: 17 residues. Germline CDR1 is SEHNR and CDR2 is FQNEAQ (reference sequence). V was pared by 6 bases and J by 4 bases, with 24 bases between. The CDR3 DNA sequence: TGTGCCAGCAGGGGGGACACAGGGTGGAATGCCCGCTATGGCTACACCTTC. Its translation is CASRGDTGWNARYGYTF.

The chain carries TRBV24-1 and TRBJ2-7; D call uncertain. With 7 bases removed from V and 4 bases from J, the gap between germline ends came to 16 bases. Germline V gene lookup returns CDR1 KGHDR and CDR2 SFDVKD. This CDR3 contains 14 residues. Written as DNA, the CDR3 is TGTGCCACCAGCGAGGAGCCTTTCTCTTACGAGCAGTACTTC. Its translation: CATSEEPFSYEQYF.

This chain uses TRBV6-6 with TRBJ2-7; the match to TRBD1 covers 9 bases. Germline V gene lookup returns CDR1 MNHNY and CDR2 SVGAGI (reference sequence). V dropped 5 bases and J dropped 6; count of bases not matched to a gene: 14. This CDR3 has 16 amino acids. Written as DNA, the CDR3 is TGTGCCAGCAGTCCGCCCCCGGGACAGGGTGTATTCGAGCAGTACTTC. Translation gives CASSPPPGQGVFEQYF.